These 8 T cell receptor beta chains were sequenced from one sample in a study of T cells expressing NK-cell markers. For each CDR3 protein, TCRdb gives one entry from its re-call of the 5' RACE reads, without DNA. The sample's table shows some 450,000 distinct CDR3 sequences. Input material: blood T cells: a sorted CD56 or NKG2C T cell subset, CD4+ or CD8+ T cells, or bulk PBMC T cells (not recorded which). These receptor sequences come from a woman aged 18 to 75 in good health.

J is TRBJ2-7 and V is TRBV27; TCRdb's D gene call, TRBD2, goes unchecked for lack of DNA. This CDR3 region has 14 residues. The germline V gene encodes CDR1 MNHEY and CDR2 SMNVEV (reference sequence). The CDR3 here is CASSLLGSLYEQYF.

The genes are TRBV24-1 and TRBJ2-1; TCRdb's D call of TRBD2 is untestable without DNA. Germline V gene data show CDR1 as KGHDR and CDR2 as SFDVKD. There are 17 residues in the CDR3. The CDR3 reads CATSDSGVSASYNEQFF.

CDR3 loop: CASSQEGGVFNEQFF. The chain links TRBV4-2 to TRBJ2-1; with no DNA, the TCRdb D assignment of TRBD1 cannot be verified. Looked up from germline, CDR1 is LGHNA and CDR2 is YNFKEQ. The CDR3 covers 15 residues.

The chain employs TRBV12-3 or TRBV12-4 and TRBJ2-7; TCRdb picks TRBD1, but there is no DNA to check that call. The CDR3 has 14 amino acids. CDR3 region: CASSNRDKSYEQYF.

The V call is TRBV7-8, the J call TRBJ2-1. The CDR3 spans 12 residues. CDR1 and CDR2 from the germline V gene are SGHVS and FQNEAQ. The CDR3 loop is CASSLGTNEQFF. The full variable domain, in which reference TRBV7-8 and TRBJ2-1 provide the parts outside the CDR3, is GAGVSQSPRYKVAKRGQDVALRCDPISGHVSLFWYQQALGQGPEFLTYFQNEAQLDKSGLPSDRFFAERPEGSVSTLKIQRTQQEDSAVYLCASSLGTNEQFFGPGTRLTVL.

This chain links TRBV28 with TRBJ2-2; lacking DNA, the TRBD1 call made by TCRdb goes unchecked. The germline V gene encodes CDR1 MDHEN and CDR2 SYDVKM. The CDR3 extends over 13 amino acids. This CDR3 is CASKPPESGELFF.

The chain is built from TRBV5-1 and TRBJ2-3. This CDR3 is built from 14 residues. CDR1 and CDR2 from the germline V gene are SGHRS and YFSETQ. CDR3 sequence reads: CASSVPATTDTQYF.

This sequence joins TRBV29-1 and TRBJ1-1; TCRdb outputs TRBD1, but without DNA this stays unchecked. CDR1 is SQVTM, CDR2 ANQGSEA, per germline. The length of the CDR3 is 14 residues. This CDR3 reads CSVPYRTDSTEAFF.